These 4 T cell receptor beta chains originate from one sample sequenced in a study of blood T cell repertoires in COVID-19. Clones were read by immunoSEQ multiplex PCR, and TCRdb kept only the in-frame ones, dropping some. The sample lists about 78,000 clones, 84% occurring once. Sequencing was carried out using peripheral blood. The receptors originated from a man between 45 and 60 years old with acute or convalescent COVID-19.

This clone was recorded a few times. The V call is TRBV5-8, the J call TRBJ2-1, with 7 bases matching TRBD2. Per the germline V gene, CDR1 is SGHTS and CDR2 is YDEGEE. The J segment lost 4 bases and the V segment lost 4 bases, leaving 8 bases of the junction unmatched. The CDR3 has 15 residues. CDR3 loop: CASSRGGERYNEQFF. For the CDR3, the DNA is TGTGCCAGCAGCCGGGGAGGGGAGAGATACAATGAGCAGTTCTTC.

A remark on this clone: One end of the junction fails to match germline, which may point to a read error. This chain links TRBV9 with TRBJ2-3; 8 bases align to TRBD2. The CDR3 runs 14 residues. Germline V gene data show CDR1 as SGDLS and CDR2 as YYNGEE. The chain's CDR3 is CARSVGGGPDTQYF. The DNA for the CDR3 is TGTGCCCGCAGCGTCGGGGGGGGGCCTGATACGCAGTATTTT. Full variable domain (outside the CDR3, taken from reference TRBV9 and TRBJ2-3): DSGVTQTPKHLITATGQRVTLRCSPRSGDLSVYWYQQSLDQGLQFLIQYYNGEERAKGNILERFSAQQFPDLHSELNLSSLELGDSALYFCARSVGGGPDTQYFGPGTRLTVL.

CDR3 DNA: TGTGCCAGCAGTGAGCACAGGGGGCATATCGAGACCCAGTACTTC. This codes for CASSEHRGHIETQYF. V usage is TRBV25-1 and J usage is TRBJ2-5, with TRBD1 identical over 9 bases. The CDR3 is made up of 15 amino acids. The germline CDR1 and CDR2 sequences are MGHDK and SYGVNS. Trimming took 3 bases from V and 5 from J; bases not matched to a gene: 7.

V is TRBV6-5 and J is TRBJ2-4, with 8 positions matching TRBD2. This CDR3 comprises 12 residues. V gave up 7 bases and J gave up 7 bases; unmatched junction bases: 3. Germline-derived CDR1 and CDR2 are MNHEY and SVGAGI. CDR3 nucleotide sequence: TGTGCCAGCACCCCGGGGGGGAACATTCAGTACTTC. It translates to CASTPGGNIQYF.